Listed here is a single T cell receptor (beta chain). This clone has just one count. It has no known antigen specificity. Base-call qualities are not available, and no considerably larger clone is one nucleotide away. The CDR3 goes from the cysteine to the phenylalanine over 15 residues. Of all the DNA, just the CDR3 is kept, 45 bases in frame from base 1. The germline V gene (reference sequence) specifies LNHDA as CDR1 and SQIVND as CDR2. Germline trimming amounts to 9 bases on V and 6 bases on J, with 12 as the count of junction bases outside the gene matches. The source of the sample is a study of cytomegalovirus exposure and HLA in healthy donors (dated by TCRdb to 2016 to 2017). About the study as a whole: An earlier analysis of approximately 640 of the donors reported more than 250 Gb of sequence data and around 110 million unique TCR beta sequences from roughly 180 million T cells. Roughly 300 gigabases of sequencing data and 70 million to 100 million unique TCR sequences were included in an early release covering over 600 HLA-typed donors. The genetic ancestry cluster associated with self-reported Caucasian donors included around four fifths of the roughly 400 genotyped donors. The aim of the study was to test whether cataloging public T cell receptors could identify signatures of past pathogen exposure. The T cell repertoires of 666 subjects were profiled by immunosequencing and related to cytomegalovirus serostatus. Besides the first cohort of 550 to 750 subjects, a separate validation cohort made up of 95 to 150 different subjects was used. High-throughput TCR immunosequencing, statistical association of individual TCRs with disease status, and machine learning were combined to predict cytomegalovirus infection status. In a later analysis, previously published TCR beta repertoires from 666 donors were re-analyzed and high-resolution HLA genotyping was added so that TCR occurrence patterns could be studied. In the later analysis, no new phenotypic data were used to find candidate immune exposures; instead, reliance was placed on TCR beta sequences and their occurrence across donors. To decide whether each TCR beta V gene segment behaved as functional or pseudogenic, an earlier analysis of nearly 600 of the donors relied on high-throughput TCR beta sequencing. Alongside the repertoire data, information on donor age, sex, ethnicity and CMV serostatus was compiled. A later genetic analysis took genome-wide SNP genotypes for about 65% of the 666 donors and used that subset as a discovery cohort. Every discovery cohort repertoire had been produced on one sequencing platform. HLA typing included class I and class II loci at four-digit resolution. Typing coverage varied by locus: about 629-630 donors for A, B, C, DRB1 and DQB1; approximately 520 for DQA1; over 600 for DPA1; approximately 450 for DPB1. Because of strong linkage in the cohort, a handful of DR-DQ haplotypes were treated as single units for association and clustering. On average, around 240,000 unique TCR beta nucleotide sequences were sequenced per donor among a few hundred genotyped donors of the cohort, with about 19% of those sequences being non-productive.

Library construction relied on the immunoSEQ multiplex PCR assay. The multiplex PCR relied on a mix of 60 forward primers for TCR Vbeta segments and 13 reverse primers for TCR Jbeta segments. Amplification of the CDR3 region of rearranged TCR beta genes was performed with a multiplex PCR assay on genomic DNA. Amplified TCR beta libraries were sequenced as 87-base-pair reads on the Illumina HiSeq System. As for the original processing: Across the 666 repertoires, a later analysis counted 78 million or so unique TCR beta chains, roughly 11 million of which were shared by at least two donors. To remove PCR and sequencing errors, raw reads were error-corrected and collapsed into unique sequences using a nearest-neighbor algorithm that merged closely related sequences. To assign V, D and J gene segments, CDR3 sequences were aligned to IMGT reference sequences. For a sequence to be retained, a match of at least six nucleotides was required to both a V gene segment and a J gene segment. A rearrangement was called productive if the CDR3 had no stop codons and remained in frame with V and J, and every other rearrangement was called non-productive. Following IMGT convention, CDR3 was defined as the stretch from the second conserved V-encoded cysteine to the conserved J-encoded phenylalanine. The earlier analysis of about 590 of the donors excluded sequences that lacked an unambiguous match to a single V gene segment. An earlier analysis of 587 of the donors called V segments functional above 56.7% productive rearrangements and segregating when the between-donor standard deviation exceeded 5%. A statistical classification framework was developed to diagnose cytomegalovirus status using the catalog of TCR beta chain sequences. V and J gene assignment, in a later analysis, came from comparing TCR nucleotide sequences with IMGT/GENE-DB human TR gene sequences. The TCRdist pipeline was used in a later analysis to assign CDR3 sequences and most-parsimonious VDJ recombination scenarios. In a later analysis, every TCR beta chain was defined by the combination of its CDR3 amino acid sequence and its V-gene family, and reads without a unique V-gene family were dropped. In a later analysis, fewer than 650 highly shared, low-generation-probability nucleotide sequences were removed to address suspected cross-contamination and a sequencing artifact. For each public chain, a later analysis derived a clonal expansion index from normalized ranks of inferred template counts within each repertoire. A later analysis computed generation probabilities with a VDJ recombination model fitted to out-of-frame rearrangements, and checked the results against IGoR. Hypergeometric tests were used in a later analysis to score TCR-TCR, TCR-HLA and TCR-CMV co-occurrence, with a repertoire-size bias correction applied to the TCR pairs. In a later analysis, false discovery rates were estimated by permuting HLA or CMV assignments 20 times. In a later analysis, co-occurring TCRs were grouped using DBSCAN, with TCRdist sequence similarity added in when clustering inside HLA-allele-positive subsets. Repertoires with fewer than 30,000 or more than 120,000 public chains, plus five repertoires with anomalous nucleotide sharing, were excluded from co-occurrence clustering. TCRdb obtained this table from immuneACCESS and retained in-frame rearrangements with V and J assigned. These tables miss some clones; where compared with another copy, unresolved V genes account for less than half of the shortfall, and the remainder is unexplained. V, J and clone size derive from that table, while D and trimming were established from the DNA sequence. The sample includes 40,000 to 55,000 clones, with roughly 63% observed a single time. 12% of the sample is held by the ten biggest clonotypes.

The cohort was made up of approximately 670 healthy bone marrow donors. Cohort members were all nominally healthy when sampled, although unrecorded immune exposures were likely present. The donor tested CMV seropositive and was one of the 289 seropositive cohort members. Each donor provided a peripheral blood sample, and peripheral blood mononuclear cells were used for TCR beta sequencing. Genomic DNA extraction from the blood cell samples was performed with the Qiagen DNeasy Blood Extraction Kit. Broader findings and caveats from the paper: A later analysis found that HLA-associated TCR beta chains were more clonally expanded and had lower generation probabilities than equally common non-associated chains. The only immune exposure information available for the cohort was CMV serostatus. A later genetic analysis reported fewer N-insertions in productive TCRs among donors in an Asian-associated ancestry cluster than the roughly 700-donor mean. Because counts were too low, about 15 rarely observed V segments, including chromosome 9 orphons, were left out of the earlier analysis of about 500 of the donors. In the study, 150 to 200 TCR beta chains were listed as associated with cytomegalovirus. In this cohort, only TCR beta chains were sequenced, and detectable features were limited by the absence of alpha or paired-chain data. In a later analysis, 16,951 TCR beta sequences were associated with specific HLA alleles at a false discovery rate of 0.05. In vitro tests confirmed that a few of the cytomegalovirus-associated TCR beta chains recognize cytomegalovirus antigens. Because some donors lacked HLA typing at each locus, the association tests relied only on the typed subset. According to the authors, the approach could potentially be generalized to other disease states and immunological phenotypes. Correlated functional status among segregating V segments might be attributable to linkage disequilibrium, but an unknown experimental factor could not be ruled out. Roughly uniform sequencing depth across donors was assumed in presence/absence analyses, although this assumption may not hold. In a later analysis, the rate of TCR association differed among HLA loci, with DRB1 alleles having the most associated TCRs and HLA-C alleles having the fewest. The sequencing pipeline was judged likely to have produced a cluster of highly shared sequence variants as a technical artifact. In an earlier analysis of roughly 560 of the donors, most TCR beta V segments were observed in productive rearrangements about 87% or about 30% of the time, broadly matching IMGT annotations. The 87-base-pair reads could not distinguish some IMGT-functional V segments, including TRBV6-2 and TRBV6-3, so those segments were excluded. The classifier was reported to diagnose cytomegalovirus status with high specificity and sensitivity in both the original cohort and the validation cohort. Strong co-occurrence of HLA alleles, especially DR and DQ, made assigning TCR associations to individual alleles difficult. Across donors, most TCR sequences were observed very rarely, whereas some public TCRs were present in many individuals. V-gene and J-gene trimming of TCR beta chains was associated with a missense DCLRE1C variant in a later genetic analysis, and the association was replicated in an independent cohort. A further reported finding was that TCR beta sequences accurately predicted the HLA-A and HLA-B alleles for most subjects in the first cohort. Most CMV-associated TCR beta chains appeared to be HLA-restricted in a later analysis, and the HLA associations seemed to be driven largely by CMV exposure. According to a later analysis, parvovirus B19, influenza, CMV and Epstein-Barr virus appeared linked to several top co-occurrence clusters.

The V gene is TRBV19 and the J gene is TRBJ1-5; the junction holds 9 bases that match TRBD1. Specimen: PBMCs. The receptor's source is a man aged 60-69 years in good health and CMV-seropositive. The CDR3 corresponds to CASLPRGQGLQPQHF. The nucleotides read TGTGCCAGCCTCCCAAGGGGACAGGGTCTTCAGCCCCAGCATTTT.